This T cell receptor (beta chain) emerged from a study of OX40 agonist ivuxolimab in advanced cancers. Some background on the complete study: Ivuxolimab was an agonistic, fully human IgG2 monoclonal antibody directed against OX40 (CD134), a costimulatory receptor. Peripheral TCRbeta sequencing was intended to test whether TCR sequence diversity was altered and clonal T-cell expansion was caused by ivuxolimab. Among the roughly 50 dose-escalation patients, around 19 had hepatocellular carcinoma, 15 or so melanoma, 9 renal cell carcinoma and 9 head and neck cancer. The monotherapy dose-escalation portion (N = 52 patients) of the phase I ivuxolimab trial is reported in the paper. Prior anti-PD-1, anti-PD-L1 or anti-CTLA-4 therapy was permitted, and checkpoint inhibitors had been received by 30% to 40% of dose-escalation patients. Three dose-escalation patients achieved partial responses, one with hepatocellular carcinoma and two with cutaneous melanoma. The dose-escalation cohort was 82.7% male with a mean age of approximately 60 years, ranging from roughly 23 to 90. Intravenous ivuxolimab was administered to patients every 2 weeks at six dose levels: 0.01, 0.1, 0.3, 1.5, 3 and 10 mg/kg. The paper as a whole reports these results and caveats: Low levels of normalized T-cell clonal expansion were also shown by some nonresponding patients. At doses of 0.1 to 3.0 mg/kg, clonal expansion of both CD4+ and CD8+ T cells in blood was seen between baseline and week 6. Antigen specificity was not determined for the clonally expanded peripheral T cells. In the 0.1-3.0 mg/kg groups, partial responders were among the patients with the lowest normalized peripheral clonal expansion, particularly in CD8+ T cells. After ivuxolimab, expanded clones were on average more numerous among CD8+ T cells than among CD4+ T cells.

The trial excluded patients who had a history of autoimmune disease or were on systemic immunosuppression. Peripheral blood for TCR sequencing was collected from all dose cohorts at baseline, on cycle 4 day 1, and on cycle 7 day 1. Samples were obtained from an open-label, multicenter, first-in-human phase I dose-escalation trial of ivuxolimab. Adults with locally advanced or metastatic melanoma, renal cell, hepatocellular, or head and neck squamous cell carcinoma were enrolled in the trial. Before TCR sequencing, CD4+ T cells and CD8+ T cells from peripheral blood were sorted into separate populations. For sequencing of the TCRbeta CDR3 region, genomic DNA was extracted from the sorted cells. The immunoSEQ Assay was used for sequencing of TCRbeta CDR3 regions. TCRdb took over this immuneACCESS table, retaining in-frame rearrangements with V and J assigned. Such tables are incomplete; in checked studies, under half of the missing clones stem from an unresolved V gene, and the remainder is unexplained. In this sample the table shows around 37,000 clones, roughly 80% of which occur a single time. The biggest ten clones account for less than 20% of the sample.

Details on this clone: Its antigen has not been determined. Base qualities were left out, and no much larger clone turns up one base away.

The V end gives up 4 bases and the J end 5 bases, leaving 3 bases in the junction not matched to a gene. CDR1 and CDR2, looked up from the germline V gene (reference sequence), are MNHNY and SVGAGI. The CDR3 contains 13 residues, cysteine and phenylalanine counted. Only the CDR3 portion is preserved as DNA: 39 bases, with reading frame beginning at the first base. The chain joins TRBV6-6 to TRBJ2-5; 8 bases in between match TRBD1. The source was CD4+ or CD8+ T cells sorted from blood, collected in a trial of the OX40 agonist ivuxolimab. This sequence was found in an adult with an advanced solid tumor such as melanoma, head and neck, liver or kidney cancer. The CDR3 region reads CASSFRDRETQYF. At the DNA level, the sequence is TGTGCCAGCAGTTTCCGGGACAGGGAGACCCAGTACTTC.